This T cell receptor (beta chain) was recorded in a study of T cells in Graves' hyperthyroidism and ophthalmopathy. Turning to the study itself: Staff took peripheral blood when the initial diagnosis was made, before any treatment began. Whole-study findings and limits: Ophthalmopathy stood apart from stable hyperthyroidism in a 13 V-J model. Among thyroid clonotypes expanded above 0.001, most also appeared in blood.

Ophthalmopathy in the patients scored at least 3 on Clinical Activity Score and at least 4 on NOSPECS grade, lasting under 3 months. The source material, RNA transcripts, was used to amplify TCR beta CDR3 regions. In the first-round RT-PCR of the TCR CDR3, the HTBI primer set was used. MiXCR was run by TCRdb on the multiplex PCR reads, yielding one entry per CDR3 protein. The sample lists about half a million distinct CDR3 sequences, about 15% occurring once. This clonotype was counted many times. The antigen is undetermined. Germline lookup yields CDR1 MNHNS and CDR2 SASEGT. There are 15 residues in the CDR3. Deletions cut 8 bases from V and 2 bases from J, with 16 bases between.

The specimen was blood. The sequence came from a woman in her 30s with Graves' ophthalmopathy. This chain joins TRBV6-1 and TRBJ1-5; D is unresolved. The CDR3 here is CASDGSKTGNQPQHF. The CDR3 nucleotides read TGTGCCAGCGATGGATCCAAGACGGGCAATCAGCCCCAGCATTTT.